These 10 T cell receptor beta chains were sequenced from one sample in a study of glioma-infiltrating T cells. TCR alpha and beta CDR3 regions were amplified from RNA using iRepertoire nested multiplex PCR. A single record per CDR3 protein comes from TCRdb applying MiXCR to the multiplex PCR reads. The table lists around 44,000 distinct CDR3 sequences, around 22% of them singletons. The sample comprised glioma tissue, nonneoplastic brain tissue, or PBMCs (not recorded which). The source is a human donor with low-grade glioma or glioblastoma, undergoing nonglioma brain surgery, or in good health (not recorded which).

At least ten counts were recorded for this clonotype. The rearrangement uses TRBV2 and TRBJ1-6; D is ambiguous. V was shortened by 2 bases and J by 4 bases, with 3 bases between the two germline ends. This CDR3 spans 13 amino acids. Germline-derived CDR1 and CDR2 are SNHLY and FYNNEI. The CDR3: CASSEPYNSPLHF. The CDR3 DNA reads as TGTGCCAGCAGTGAACCATATAATTCACCCCTCCACTTT.

As concerns this clonotype: One end of the junction fails to match germline, which may point to a read error. The chain joins TRBV12-3 or TRBV12-4 to TRBJ1-6; maybe TRBD1 (5 bases). The CDR3 consists of 14 residues. DNA for the CDR3: TGTGCCAACAGTATCCAGGGTTCGGATTCACCCATCCACTTT. Amino acids: CANSIQGSDSPIHF.

By its share, this clonotype is medium-sized (0.01 to 0.1%). The chain has TRBV6-6 and TRBJ1-3, with D unresolved. Germline lookup yields CDR1 MNHNY and CDR2 SVGAGI (reference sequence). V lost 0 bases to trimming and J lost 0 bases, with 9 bases between them. The CDR3 sequence is 16 residues long. The CDR3 DNA reads TGTGCCAGCAGTTACTCTGGGAAGCTCTCTGGAAACACCATATATTTT. Its protein product is CASSYSGKLSGNTIYF.

In this sample, this clonotype turned up many times. The J gene is TRBJ1-6, the V gene TRBV4-1; 7 nucleotides agree with TRBD1. The CDR3 totals 15 residues. Looked up from germline, CDR1 is MGHRA and CDR2 is YSYEKL. After removal of 4 bases from V and 9 bases from J, the junction contained 9 bases not matched to a gene. Here the CDR3 reads CASSRGQGETSPLHF. The CDR3 DNA reads as TGCGCCAGCAGCCGAGGCCAGGGGGAGACTTCACCCCTCCACTTT.

The rearrangement links TRBV12-2 to TRBJ2-2; the table's TRBD2 call for D was not verified on the DNA. TRBV12-2 is listed as a pseudogene. The CDR3 runs to 15 residues. The CDR3 nucleotides are TGTGCAAGTCGCTTAGCCCGGGCCTACACCGGGGAGCTGTTTTTT. This gives the protein CASRLARAYTGELFF.

This clonotype was counted many times. The chain links TRBV6-1 to TRBJ2-7, with D tentatively TRBD1 or TRBD2 (6 bases each). The CDR3 is 13 residues long. Between the trimmed V and J ends, which lost 8 bases and 2 bases, there was a span of 13 bases. Germline CDR1 and CDR2: MNHNS and SASEGT. CDR3 loop: CASRRGSTYEQYF. In nucleotides, the CDR3 is TGTGCCAGCCGGAGGGGGTCGACCTACGAGCAGTACTTC.

Comment on this clonotype: The junction and the germline gene differ at one end; a read error may be behind it. The chain joins TRBV7-2 to TRBJ2-7, with 7 bases aligning to TRBD1. CDR3 length: 12 residues. Germline CDR1 SGHTA, CDR2 FQGNSA. The CDR3 spells CASSGRGYKQHF. For the CDR3, the DNA is TGTGCCAGCAGCGGCAGGGGGTACAAGCAGCACTTC. Together with reference TRBV7-2 and TRBJ2-7, the CDR3 gives the full variable domain: GAGVSQSPSNKVTEKGKDVELRCDPISGHTALYWYRQSLGQGLEFLIYFQGNSAPDKSGLPSDRFSAERTGGSVSTLTIQRTQQEDSAVYLCASSGRGYKQHFGPGTRLTVT.

This clonotype was observed at least ten times. CDR3 region: CATTGGAGQPQHF. As DNA, the CDR3 is TGTGCCACCACAGGAGGGGCGGGGCAGCCCCAGCATTTT. This chain connects TRBV24-1 to TRBJ1-5; D perhaps matches TRBD1 (5 bases). This CDR3 comprises 13 residues. Looked up from germline, CDR1 is KGHDR and CDR2 is SFDVKD. V lost 8 bases and J 7 bases, leaving 14 bases between the germline ends.

This chain uses TRBV20-1 with TRBJ1-2; possible D gene TRBD1, 5 bases. The CDR3 runs to 14 residues. Germline V gene data show CDR1 as DFQATT and CDR2 as SNEGSKA (reference sequence). The V and J ends lost 5 bases and 3 bases respectively, with 16 bases between them. The CDR3 here is CSAASKGDDYGYTF. The CDR3 DNA follows: TGCAGTGCTGCATCTAAAGGGGACGACTATGGCTACACCTTC.

The sample holds many counts of this clonotype. The J gene is TRBJ1-1, the V gene TRBV4-1; D remains unclear. The CDR3 contains 15 residues. V lost 3 bases and J 4 bases, leaving 15 bases between the germline ends. Germline CDR1 reads MGHRA; CDR2 reads YSYEKL. CDR3 nucleotides: TGCGCCAGCAGCCAGAGAACACAGTTCGGCACTGAAGCTTTCTTT. The encoded protein is CASSQRTQFGTEAFF.